A selection of T cell receptor beta chains follows, all from one sample in a study of control samples from healthy donors and cancer patients. Sequencing was performed with immunoSEQ multiplex PCR; in TCRdb, only in-frame clones are kept and a portion is missing. The sample includes some 67,000 clones, about 90% seen only once; the top ten take approximately 18%. Specimen: PBMCs. All receptors come from a man in his 60s with lung cancer. Both conserved end residues are part of each CDR3. D genes are given only for firm matches. For some rows the clone size is stated as once, few or many, or as a class when expanded; others skip it.

d_gene	abundance	j_gene	v_gene	CDR3aa	CDR3nt
-	-	TRBJ1-4	TRBV6-6	CASSYDRDGNEKLFF	TGTGCCAGCAGTTACGATCGGGACGGTAATGAAAAACTGTTTTTT
-	-	TRBJ1-5	TRBV6-5	CASSPIGNQPQHF	TGTGCCAGCAGTCCCATAGGCAATCAGCCCCAGCATTTT
TRBD1	-	TRBJ1-1	TRBV5-1	CASSSGQGAPEAFF	TGCGCCAGCAGCTCTGGACAGGGGGCCCCTGAAGCTTTCTTT
TRBD1	-	TRBJ1-1	TRBV4-1	CASSPRDRGTEAFF	TGCGCCAGCAGCCCCCGGGACAGGGGAACTGAAGCTTTCTTT
-	-	TRBJ1-2	TRBV7-2	CASSPRTASDGYTF	TGTGCCAGCAGCCCGAGGACGGCTTCGGATGGCTACACCTTC
-	once	TRBJ1-2	TRBV6-5	CASSLGGRGSGYTF	TGTGCCAGCAGTTTGGGGGGGCGCGGGAGTGGCTACACCTTC
-	-	TRBJ1-1	TRBV6-1	CASSERRTEAFF	TGTGCCAGCAGTGAAAGGAGGACTGAAGCTTTCTTT
-	-	TRBJ1-1	TRBV7-8	CASSRQSGPRTEAFF	TGTGCCAGCAGCAGGCAGAGCGGACCGAGGACTGAAGCTTTCTTT
TRBD2	-	TRBJ2-5	TRBV25-1	CASSEMTSGRQETQYF	TGTGCCAGCAGTGAGATGACTAGCGGGAGACAAGAGACCCAGTACTTC
TRBD2	-	TRBJ2-5	TRBV4-1	CASSQDPSSGGKETQYF	TGCGCCAGCAGCCAAGATCCGTCCAGCGGGGGAAAAGAGACCCAGTACTTC
TRBD1	once	TRBJ2-6	TRBV7-3	CASSLQGASGANVLTF	TGTGCCAGCAGCTTACAGGGGGCCTCTGGGGCCAACGTCCTGACTTTC
TRBD1	-	TRBJ2-3	TRBV7-9	CASSLRQGNTDTQYF	TGTGCCAGCAGCCTCCGACAGGGGAACACAGATACGCAGTATTTT
TRBD2	-	TRBJ2-5	TRBV12-5	CASGFGLAEETQYF	TGTGCTAGTGGTTTCGGACTAGCGGAGGAGACCCAGTACTTC
-	-	TRBJ2-1	TRBV6-6	CASSPPGILLGAGGRSSSYNEQFF	TGTGCCAGCAGTCCCCCAGGAATACTGCTTGGTGCGGGCGGACGCAGCAGCTCCTACAATGAGCAGTTCTTC
TRBD2	-	TRBJ2-3	TRBV7-2	CASSLYSGGADTQYF	TGTGCCAGCAGCTTATATAGCGGGGGGGCAGATACGCAGTATTTT
-	once	TRBJ1-2	TRBV7-8	CASSPDWGADGYTF	TGTGCCAGCAGCCCAGACTGGGGGGCAGATGGCTACACCTTC
TRBD1	-	TRBJ2-5	TRBV6-1	CASSEALRGRLETQYF	TGTGCCAGCAGTGAAGCGCTTAGGGGGCGACTGGAGACCCAGTACTTC
-	-	TRBJ1-1	TRBV7-9	CASSWQGIDTEAFF	TGTGCCAGCAGCTGGCAGGGTATTGACACTGAAGCTTTCTTT
TRBD1	-	TRBJ1-2	TRBV30	CAWSHPGQVNYGYTF	TGTGCCTGGAGTCACCCCGGACAGGTCAACTATGGCTACACCTTC
TRBD1	-	TRBJ1-4	TRBV27	CASSLIRDRGQSKNEKLFF	TGTGCCAGCAGTTTGATTCGGGACAGGGGGCAGTCGAAGAATGAAAAACTGTTTTTT
-	few	TRBJ1-5	TRBV6-6	CASRFQGSNQPQHF	TGTGCCAGCAGGTTCCAGGGCTCCAATCAGCCCCAGCATTTT
-	-	TRBJ1-5	TRBV4-1	CASSPGGGARSGQPQHF	TGCGCCAGCAGCCCCGGGGGAGGGGCTCGATCAGGACAGCCCCAGCATTTT
-	-	TRBJ1-3	TRBV5-1	CASSEQVSGNTIYF	TGCGCCAGCAGCGAACAGGTCTCTGGAAACACCATATATTTT
-	-	TRBJ2-5	TRBV4-1	CASSRSRGQETQYF	TGCGCCAGCAGCCGAAGCAGGGGACAAGAGACCCAGTACTTC
-	-	TRBJ2-4	TRBV7-2	CASSEDSPRNIQYF	TGTGCCAGCAGCGAGGACTCCCCTAGGAACATTCAGTACTTC
-	once	TRBJ2-2	TRBV7-3	CASSYDGMNTGELFF	TGTGCCAGCAGCTACGACGGGATGAACACCGGGGAGCTGTTTTTT
-	few	TRBJ2-7	TRBV7-8	CASSPQSGGVHEQYF	TGTGCCAGCAGCCCCCAATCCGGGGGTGTCCACGAGCAGTACTTC
-	-	TRBJ1-6	TRBV3-1/TRBV3-2	CASSQAGTYNSPLHF	TGTGCCAGCAGCCAAGCAGGGACTTATAATTCACCCCTCCACTTT
-	-	TRBJ1-5	TRBV2	CASKREAGLRSQPQHF	TGTGCCAGCAAAAGGGAAGCAGGGTTAAGAAGTCAGCCCCAGCATTTT
-	once	TRBJ2-1	TRBV7-3	CASSLRTGSKHGFGPDNEQFF	TGTGCCAGCAGCTTAAGGACGGGGAGTAAGCATGGGTTTGGGCCCGACAATGAGCAGTTCTTC
TRBD1	-	TRBJ2-3	TRBV7-8	CASRSGQGMGLRTDTQYF	TGTGCCAGCAGGTCGGGACAGGGAATGGGGCTTCGCACAGATACGCAGTATTTT
-	once	TRBJ1-2	TRBV30	CAWRQARGDYGYTF	TGTGCCTGGAGACAAGCCAGGGGAGACTATGGCTACACCTTC
-	-	TRBJ2-5	TRBV9	CASRRTSTGPETQYF	TGTGCCAGCAGAAGGACATCAACCGGACCAGAGACCCAGTACTTC
-	-	TRBJ1-5	TRBV5-1	CASSLVGGDQPQHF	TGCGCCAGCAGCTTGGTCGGGGGAGACCAGCCCCAGCATTTT
TRBD1	-	TRBJ1-5	TRBV18	CASSPLGQGNQPQHF	TGTGCCAGCTCACCACTAGGACAGGGAAATCAGCCCCAGCATTTT
-	-	TRBJ1-5	TRBV12-5	CASGSPNQPQHF	TGTGCTAGTGGTTCCCCCAATCAGCCCCAGCATTTT
-	-	TRBJ1-2	TRBV11-2	CASSLGGLNYGYTF	TGTGCCAGCAGCTTAGGAGGTTTAAACTATGGCTACACCTTC
-	-	TRBJ2-3	TRBV30	CAWSVGGGSTDTQYF	TGTGCCTGGAGTGTGGGAGGCGGGAGCACAGATACGCAGTATTTT
TRBD1	-	TRBJ2-3	TRBV7-3	CASSSEPGQGILDTQYF	TGTGCCAGCAGCTCGGAACCGGGACAGGGCATCTTGGATACGCAGTATTTT
TRBD2	-	TRBJ2-1	TRBV24-1	CATSVRGLANDNEQFF	TGTGCCACCAGTGTTCGAGGACTAGCAAATGACAATGAGCAGTTCTTC
-	-	TRBJ2-7	TRBV6-2/TRBV6-3	CASSYAYEQYF	TGTGCCAGCAGTTACGCGTATGAGCAGTACTTC
-	-	TRBJ1-1	TRBV4-1	CASSQDSRSNTEAFF	TGCGCCAGCAGCCAAGACTCCCGCTCGAACACTGAAGCTTTCTTT
TRBD1	-	TRBJ2-7	TRBV5-1	CASSLGTGGPYEQYF	TGCGCCAGCAGCTTGGGGACAGGGGGTCCCTACGAGCAGTACTTC
TRBD1	-	TRBJ2-3	TRBV7-9	CASRDRGLTDTQYF	TGTGCCAGCAGGGACAGGGGGCTCACAGATACGCAGTATTTT
-	-	TRBJ1-1	TRBV6-5	CASSLAEQGATEAFF	TGTGCCAGCAGTCTGGCAGAGCAGGGAGCGACTGAAGCTTTCTTT
TRBD1	-	TRBJ2-5	TRBV5-1	CASSGTGGIIETQYF	TGCGCCAGCAGCGGGACAGGGGGCATTATTGAGACCCAGTACTTC
-	-	TRBJ2-3	TRBV5-4	CASSFGGTDTQYF	TGTGCCAGCAGCTTTGGGGGCACAGATACGCAGTATTTT
-	-	TRBJ1-5	TRBV9	CASSADLNQPQHF	TGTGCCAGCAGCGCCGACTTGAATCAGCCCCAGCATTTT
-	-	TRBJ1-2	TRBV6-5	CASSYAGREGYTF	TGTGCCAGCAGTTATGCGGGCAGGGAGGGCTACACCTTC
TRBD2	-	TRBJ2-4	TRBV7-9	CASSSASGGKNIQYF	TGTGCCAGCAGCTCTGCTAGCGGGGGCAAAAACATTCAGTACTTC
-	few	TRBJ2-3	TRBV10-1	CASGEQELDTQYF	TGCGCCAGCGGAGAACAGGAATTAGATACGCAGTATTTT
TRBD2	-	TRBJ2-3	TRBV5-6	CASSGTGLAGPSTDTQYF	TGTGCCAGCAGCGGAACGGGACTAGCGGGCCCATCCACAGATACGCAGTATTTT
-	-	TRBJ2-2	TRBV7-3	CASSKQGGTGELFF	TGTGCCAGCAGCAAACAGGGAGGCACCGGGGAGCTGTTTTTT